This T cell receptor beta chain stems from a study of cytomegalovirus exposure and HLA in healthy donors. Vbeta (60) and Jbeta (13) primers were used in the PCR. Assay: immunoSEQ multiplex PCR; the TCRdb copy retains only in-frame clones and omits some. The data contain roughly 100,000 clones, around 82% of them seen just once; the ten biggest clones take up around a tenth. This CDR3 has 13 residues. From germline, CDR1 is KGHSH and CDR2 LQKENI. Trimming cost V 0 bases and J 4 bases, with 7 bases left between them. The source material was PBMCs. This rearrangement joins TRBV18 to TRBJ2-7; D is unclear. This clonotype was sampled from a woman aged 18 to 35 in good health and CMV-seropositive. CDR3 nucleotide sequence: TGTGCCAGCTCACCACCAGACTGGTACGAGCAGTACTTC. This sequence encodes CASSPPDWYEQYF.